This TCR beta chain was recovered during a study of beta chain features in type 1 diabetes. General study findings and limits: Within each of all four CD4+ subsets, Type 1 diabetes patients had TCRB CDR3s that were moderately but significantly shorter.

A single heparinised blood sample, averaging around 0.11 L, was obtained per donor. Without exception, sorted populations had purity beyond 95%. As regards this clone: Antigen: not known.

TCRB transcripts that were expressed got sequenced, as all of the isolated RNA had been reverse transcribed. Method: immunoSEQ multiplex PCR; TCRdb's copy keeps in-frame clones and lacks some. The sample contains about 250,000 clones, roughly 15% of which appear only once. Per the germline V gene, CDR1 is SGDLS and CDR2 is YYNGEE. J lost 6 bases, V lost 1 base, and 10 bases had no gene match. The CDR3 contains 16 residues. Sequencing was performed on naive CD4+ T cells from blood. The chain carries TRBV9 and TRBJ2-1; 7 bases map to TRBD2. The receptor was derived from a woman in her thirties or forties in good health. The CDR3 reads CASSVLALAQANEQFF. The CDR3 DNA is TGTGCCAGCAGCGTACTAGCACTAGCGCAAGCCAATGAGCAGTTCTTC. The full variable domain, rest sourced from reference TRBV9 and TRBJ2-1, is DSGVTQTPKHLITATGQRVTLRCSPRSGDLSVYWYQQSLDQGLQFLIQYYNGEERAKGNILERFSAQQFPDLHSELNLSSLELGDSALYFCASSVLALAQANEQFFGPGTRLTVL.